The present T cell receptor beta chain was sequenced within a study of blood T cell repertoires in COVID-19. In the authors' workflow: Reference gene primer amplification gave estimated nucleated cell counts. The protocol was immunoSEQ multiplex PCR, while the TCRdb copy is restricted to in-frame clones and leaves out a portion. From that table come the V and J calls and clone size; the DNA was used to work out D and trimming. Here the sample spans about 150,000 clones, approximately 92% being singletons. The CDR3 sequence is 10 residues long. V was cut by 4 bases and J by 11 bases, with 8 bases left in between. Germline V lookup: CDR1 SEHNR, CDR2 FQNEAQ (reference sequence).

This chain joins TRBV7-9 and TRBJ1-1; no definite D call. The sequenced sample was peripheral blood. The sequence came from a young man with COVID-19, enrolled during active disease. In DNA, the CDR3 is TGTGCCAGCAGCTCACCGGAGGCTTTCTTT. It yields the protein CASSSPEAFF.